Sequencing of this TCR beta chain was carried out in a study of CXCR3-negative and CXCR3-positive naive CD8 T cells. Overall study results and limits: TRB CDR3s were more hydrophobic in CXCR3-positive than in CXCR3-negative naive cells. Similar TRBV-TRBJ usage characterized naive CXCR3-negative and CXCR3-positive cells; memory cells differed. Comparably high diversity marked both naive subsets, whereas memory CD8+ cells had much lower diversity.

The CDR3 contains 15 residues. CDR1 is SGHDT and CDR2 is YYEEEE in the germline V gene. The study made its TRB cDNA libraries by 5' RACE, adding UMI labels. TCRdb re-called the 5' RACE reads; one entry per CDR3 protein, DNA not given. In all, the sample yields 140,000 to 150,000 distinct CDR3 sequences. As to this clonotype: Its specificity is not known.

The clonotype comes from a human donor in good health. Some clones in this sample may be carry-over from other donors' samples. The sequenced sample consisted of naive CXCR3+ CD8+ T cells from blood. Subset here: CD45RO-CCR7+CD27+CD95- naive CD8+ T cells expressing CXCR3 (TNR3+). V gene TRBV5-6 combines with J gene TRBJ2-5; as DNA is missing, the TRBD1 call by TCRdb cannot be tested. CDR3 in amino acids: CASSLVRDTQETQYF.